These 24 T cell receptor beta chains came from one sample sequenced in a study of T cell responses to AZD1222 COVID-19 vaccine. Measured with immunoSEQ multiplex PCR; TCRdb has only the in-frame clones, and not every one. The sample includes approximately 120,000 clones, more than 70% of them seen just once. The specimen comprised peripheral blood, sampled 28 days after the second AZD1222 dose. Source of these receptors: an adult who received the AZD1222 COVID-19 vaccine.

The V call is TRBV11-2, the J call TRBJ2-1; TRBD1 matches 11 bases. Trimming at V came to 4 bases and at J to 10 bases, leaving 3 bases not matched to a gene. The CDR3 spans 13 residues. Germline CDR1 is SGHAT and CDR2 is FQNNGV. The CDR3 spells CASSWDRGREQFF. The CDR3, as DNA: TGTGCCAGCAGCTGGGACAGGGGGAGGGAGCAGTTCTTC.

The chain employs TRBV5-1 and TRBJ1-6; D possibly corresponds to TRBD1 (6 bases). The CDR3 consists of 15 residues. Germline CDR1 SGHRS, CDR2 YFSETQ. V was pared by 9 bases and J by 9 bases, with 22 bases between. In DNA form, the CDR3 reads TGCGCCAACAAAATTTCAGGGGAGGGAGGTTCACCCCTCCACTTT. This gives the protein CANKISGEGGSPLHF.

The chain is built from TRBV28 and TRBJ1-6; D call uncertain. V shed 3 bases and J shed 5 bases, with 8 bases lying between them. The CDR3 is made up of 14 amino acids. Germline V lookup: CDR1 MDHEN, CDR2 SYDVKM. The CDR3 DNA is TGTGCCAGCAGTTTCAGGACCGATAATTCACCCCTCCACTTT. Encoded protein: CASSFRTDNSPLHF.

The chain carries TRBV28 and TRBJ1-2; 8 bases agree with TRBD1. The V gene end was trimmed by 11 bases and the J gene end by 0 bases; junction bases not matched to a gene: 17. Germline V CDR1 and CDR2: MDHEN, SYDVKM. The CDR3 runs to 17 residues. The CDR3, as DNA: TGTGCCGGGGACGGGCCAGGGACAGGTGAACCTAACTATGGCTACACCTTC. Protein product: CAGDGPGTGEPNYGYTF.

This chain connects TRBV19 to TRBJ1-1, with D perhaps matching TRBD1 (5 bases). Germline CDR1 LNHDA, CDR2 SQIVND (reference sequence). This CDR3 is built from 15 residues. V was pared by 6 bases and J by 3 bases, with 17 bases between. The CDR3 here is CASRESAGLYTEAFF. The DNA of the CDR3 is TGTGCCAGTAGAGAGAGCGCAGGGTTGTACACTGAAGCTTTCTTT.

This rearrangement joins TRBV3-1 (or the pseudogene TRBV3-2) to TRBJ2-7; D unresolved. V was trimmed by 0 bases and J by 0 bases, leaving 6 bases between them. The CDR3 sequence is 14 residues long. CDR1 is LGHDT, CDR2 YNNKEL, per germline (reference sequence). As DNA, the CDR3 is TGTGCCAGCAGCCAAGATTGGGCCTCCTACGAGCAGTACTTC. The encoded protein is CASSQDWASYEQYF.

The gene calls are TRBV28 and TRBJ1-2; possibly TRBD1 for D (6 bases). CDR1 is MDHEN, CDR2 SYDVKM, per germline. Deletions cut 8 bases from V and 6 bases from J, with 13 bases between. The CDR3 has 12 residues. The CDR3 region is CASETGGHGYTF. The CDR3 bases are TGTGCCAGCGAGACAGGCGGTCATGGCTACACCTTC.

DNA of the CDR3: TGTGCCAGCTCACCACCGTGGGTGGGCCGAGATAATTCACCCCTCCACTTT. This encodes CASSPPWVGRDNSPLHF. This chain links TRBV18 with TRBJ1-6; D remains ambiguous. Germline V gene data show CDR1 as KGHSH and CDR2 as LQKENI. V was shortened by 0 bases and J by 5 bases, with 14 bases between the two germline ends. The CDR3 spans 17 residues.

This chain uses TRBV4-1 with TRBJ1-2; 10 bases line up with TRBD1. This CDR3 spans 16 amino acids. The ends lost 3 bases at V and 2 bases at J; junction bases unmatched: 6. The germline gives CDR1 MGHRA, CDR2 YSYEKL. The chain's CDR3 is CASSQDRQGANYGYTF. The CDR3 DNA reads TGCGCCAGCAGCCAGGACAGACAGGGGGCGAACTATGGCTACACCTTC.

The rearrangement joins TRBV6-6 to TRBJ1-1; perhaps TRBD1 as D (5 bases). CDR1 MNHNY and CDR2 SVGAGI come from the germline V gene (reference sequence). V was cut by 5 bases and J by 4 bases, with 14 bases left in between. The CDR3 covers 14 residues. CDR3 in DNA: TGTGCCAGCAGTCCAACAGTAAGGGGCACTGAAGCTTTCTTT. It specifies CASSPTVRGTEAFF.

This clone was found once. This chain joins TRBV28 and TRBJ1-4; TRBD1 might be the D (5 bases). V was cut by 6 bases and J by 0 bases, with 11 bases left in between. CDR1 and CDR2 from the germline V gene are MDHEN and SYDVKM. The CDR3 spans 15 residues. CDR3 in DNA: TGTGCCAGCAGCCCCGGACACGCAACTAATGAAAAACTGTTTTTT. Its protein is CASSPGHATNEKLFF.

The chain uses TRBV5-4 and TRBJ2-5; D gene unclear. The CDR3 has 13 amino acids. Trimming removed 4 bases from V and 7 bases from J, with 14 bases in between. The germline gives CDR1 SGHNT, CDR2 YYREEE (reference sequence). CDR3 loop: CASSPEKSPTQYF. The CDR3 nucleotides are TGTGCCAGCAGCCCGGAGAAGAGCCCGACCCAGTACTTC.

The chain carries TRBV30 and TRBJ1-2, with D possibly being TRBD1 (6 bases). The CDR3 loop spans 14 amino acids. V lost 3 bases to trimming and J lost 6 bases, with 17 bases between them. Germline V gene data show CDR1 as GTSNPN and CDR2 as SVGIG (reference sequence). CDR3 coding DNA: TGTGCCTGGAGCCAGAGTGCAGGGGAGGATGGCTACACCTTC. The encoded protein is CAWSQSAGEDGYTF.

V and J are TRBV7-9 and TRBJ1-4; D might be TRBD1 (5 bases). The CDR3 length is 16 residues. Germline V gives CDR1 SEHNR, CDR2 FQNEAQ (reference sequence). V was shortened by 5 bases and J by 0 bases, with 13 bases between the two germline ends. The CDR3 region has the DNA TGTGCCAGCAGCCCGAGGGGAGATGCAACTAATGAAAAACTGTTTTTT. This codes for CASSPRGDATNEKLFF.

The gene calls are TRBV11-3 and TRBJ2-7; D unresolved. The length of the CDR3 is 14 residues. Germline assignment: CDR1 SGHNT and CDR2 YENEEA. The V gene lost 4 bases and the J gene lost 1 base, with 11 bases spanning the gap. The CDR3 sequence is CASSSDDASYEQYF. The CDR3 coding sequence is TGTGCCAGCAGCTCCGACGACGCGTCCTACGAGCAGTACTTC.

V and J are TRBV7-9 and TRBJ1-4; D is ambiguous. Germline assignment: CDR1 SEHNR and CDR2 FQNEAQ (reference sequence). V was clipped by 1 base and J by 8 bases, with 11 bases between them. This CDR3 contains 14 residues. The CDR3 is CASSLVGGNEKLFF. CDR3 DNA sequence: TGTGCCAGCAGCTTAGTGGGAGGGAACGAAAAACTGTTTTTT.

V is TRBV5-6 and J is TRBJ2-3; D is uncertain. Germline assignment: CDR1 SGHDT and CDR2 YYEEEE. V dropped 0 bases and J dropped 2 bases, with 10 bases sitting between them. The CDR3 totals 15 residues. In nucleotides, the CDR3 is TGTGCCAGCAGCTTGGGGCTATCCCCCACAGATACGCAGTATTTT. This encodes CASSLGLSPTDTQYF. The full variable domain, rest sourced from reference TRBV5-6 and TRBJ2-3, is DAGVTQSPTHLIKTRGQQVTLRCSPKSGHDTVSWYQQALGQGPQFIFQYYEEEERQRGNFPDRFSGHQFPNYSSELNVNALLLGDSALYLCASSLGLSPTDTQYFGPGTRLTVL.

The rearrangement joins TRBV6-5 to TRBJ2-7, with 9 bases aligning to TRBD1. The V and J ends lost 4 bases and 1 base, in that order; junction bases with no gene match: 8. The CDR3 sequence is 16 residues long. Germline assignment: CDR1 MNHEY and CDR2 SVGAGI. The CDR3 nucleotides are TGTGCCAGCAGTTCTACCGGGACAGGGCGTTCCTACGAGCAGTACTTC. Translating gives CASSSTGTGRSYEQYF.

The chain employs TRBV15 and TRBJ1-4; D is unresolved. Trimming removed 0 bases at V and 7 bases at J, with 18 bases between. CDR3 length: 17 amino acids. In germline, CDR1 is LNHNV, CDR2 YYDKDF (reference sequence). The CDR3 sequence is CATSRDAGLTWGEKLFF. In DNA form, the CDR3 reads TGTGCCACCAGCAGAGATGCGGGTTTAACATGGGGTGAAAAACTGTTTTTT.

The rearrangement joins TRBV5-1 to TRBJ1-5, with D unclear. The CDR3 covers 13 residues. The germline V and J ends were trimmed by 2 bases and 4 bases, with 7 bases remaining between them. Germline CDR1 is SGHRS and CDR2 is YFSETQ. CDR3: CASSFEVNQPQHF. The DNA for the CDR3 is TGCGCCAGCAGCTTCGAGGTGAATCAGCCCCAGCATTTT. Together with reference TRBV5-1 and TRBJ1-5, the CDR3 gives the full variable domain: KAGVTQTPRYLIKTRGQQVTLSCSPISGHRSVSWYQQTPGQGLQFLFEYFSETQRNKGNFPGRFSGRQFSNSRSEMNVSTLELGDSALYLCASSFEVNQPQHFGDGTRLSIL.

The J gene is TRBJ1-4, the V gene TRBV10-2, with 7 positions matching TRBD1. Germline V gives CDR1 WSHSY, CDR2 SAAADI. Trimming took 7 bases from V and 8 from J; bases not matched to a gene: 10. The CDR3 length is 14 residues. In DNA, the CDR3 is TGCGCCAGCACATCCGGGACAGAGGGGGAAAAACTGTTTTTT. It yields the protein CASTSGTEGEKLFF.

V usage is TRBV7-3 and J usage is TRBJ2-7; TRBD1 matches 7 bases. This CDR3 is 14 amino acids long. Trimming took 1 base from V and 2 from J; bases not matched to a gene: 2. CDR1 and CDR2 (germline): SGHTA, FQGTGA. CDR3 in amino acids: CASSLKGAAYEQYF. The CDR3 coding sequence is TGTGCCAGCAGCTTAAAGGGGGCAGCCTACGAGCAGTACTTC.

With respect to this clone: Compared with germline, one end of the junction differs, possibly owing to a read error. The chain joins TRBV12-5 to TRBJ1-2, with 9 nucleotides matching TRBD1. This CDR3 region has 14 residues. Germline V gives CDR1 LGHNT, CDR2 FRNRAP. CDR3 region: CASGLGTGHYGYTF. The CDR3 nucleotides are TGTGCTAGCGGTTTGGGGACAGGGCACTATGGCTACACCTTC.

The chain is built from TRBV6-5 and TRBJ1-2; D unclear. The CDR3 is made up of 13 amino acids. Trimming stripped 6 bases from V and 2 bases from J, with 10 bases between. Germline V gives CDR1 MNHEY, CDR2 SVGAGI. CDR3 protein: CASSLDTNYGYTF. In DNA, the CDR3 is TGTGCCAGCAGCCTGGATACAAACTATGGCTACACCTTC.